These 30 T cell receptor beta chains were sequenced from one sample in a study of T cell responses to AZD1222 COVID-19 vaccine. Measured with immunoSEQ multiplex PCR; TCRdb has only the in-frame clones, and not every one. Among some 120,000 clones, 85% to 95% were seen once, and the ten largest hold approximately 1.4%. This material consisted of peripheral blood, taken 28 days after the second AZD1222 dose. Every receptor here comes from an adult who received the AZD1222 COVID-19 vaccine.

The chain is built from TRBV27 and TRBJ2-1, with 8 bases matching TRBD1. Germline lookup yields CDR1 MNHEY and CDR2 SMNVEV (reference sequence). The CDR3 has 14 residues. V dropped 6 bases and J dropped 8; count of bases not matched to a gene: 9. The CDR3 here is CASSPRGQGYEQFF. CDR3 nucleotides: TGTGCCAGCAGCCCCCGAGGACAGGGCTATGAGCAGTTCTTC.

This chain uses TRBV18 with TRBJ1-5, with D tentatively TRBD1 (5 bases). V gave up 3 bases and J gave up 4 bases, with 13 bases separating them. CDR1 is KGHSH and CDR2 is LQKENI in the germline V gene. The CDR3 spans 15 residues. The CDR3 spells CASSPEGVPNQPQHF. The CDR3 DNA is TGTGCCAGCTCACCGGAAGGGGTTCCGAATCAGCCCCAGCATTTT.

The rearrangement joins TRBV6-1 to TRBJ2-7; TRBD1 matches at 8 bases. CDR3 length: 14 residues. Germline V gene data show CDR1 as MNHNS and CDR2 as SASEGT. The V and J ends lost 5 bases and 5 bases, in that order; junction bases with no gene match: 8. CDR3: CASSKQGEGHEQYF. The CDR3 DNA sequence: TGTGCCAGCAGTAAACAGGGGGAAGGCCACGAGCAGTACTTC.

The CDR3 nucleotides read TGTGCCAGCTCACCTGACTGGGCGGAGACCCAGTACTTC. Amino acids: CASSPDWAETQYF. V gene TRBV18 combines with J gene TRBJ2-5; no clear D. The germline CDR1 and CDR2 sequences are KGHSH and LQKENI. The CDR3 is 13 amino acids. Trimming took 3 bases from V and 5 from J, leaving 10 bases between them.

The chain recombines TRBV27 with TRBJ2-7; D possibly corresponds to TRBD2 (6 bases). V lost 2 bases and J 3 bases, leaving 11 bases between the germline ends. Germline V gene data show CDR1 as MNHEY and CDR2 as SMNVEV (reference sequence). This CDR3 region has 14 residues. CDR3 in amino acids: CASSLAGSDYEQYF. The CDR3, as DNA: TGTGCCAGCAGTTTAGCGGGATCAGACTACGAGCAGTACTTC.

This rearrangement joins TRBV7-9 to TRBJ1-2; maybe TRBD1 (6 bases). The CDR3 has 14 amino acids. Deletions cut 6 bases from V and 1 base from J, with 12 bases between. The germline CDR1 and CDR2 sequences are SEHNR and FQNEAQ (reference sequence). CDR3: CASRLTDSNYGYTF. CDR3 nucleotides: TGTGCCAGCAGGCTGACGGACAGTAACTATGGCTACACCTTC.

J is TRBJ2-7 and V is TRBV9; TRBD1 matches 8 bases. The J segment lost 2 bases and the V segment lost 3 bases, leaving 4 bases of the junction unmatched. Germline values: CDR1 SGDLS, CDR2 YYNGEE. The CDR3 length is 14 residues. The CDR3 spells CASSGGQAAYEQYF. Here the CDR3 DNA reads TGTGCCAGCAGCGGGGGACAGGCCGCCTACGAGCAGTACTTC.

This chain uses TRBV3-1 (or the pseudogene TRBV3-2) with TRBJ1-5, with D hard to call. The CDR3 consists of 14 residues. CDR1 is LGHDT and CDR2 is YNNKEL in the germline V gene (reference sequence). Deletions cut 0 bases from V and 1 base from J, with 4 bases between. This CDR3 reads CASSQEHSNQPQHF. In nucleotides, the CDR3 is TGTGCCAGCAGCCAAGAACACAGCAATCAGCCCCAGCATTTT.

The V gene is TRBV4-1, the J gene TRBJ1-1; D perhaps matches TRBD1 (5 bases). In germline, CDR1 is MGHRA, CDR2 YSYEKL. The CDR3 loop spans 14 amino acids. V was shortened by 4 bases and J by 6 bases, with 15 bases between the two germline ends. This CDR3 is CASSPTGVRAEAFF. In DNA form, the CDR3 reads TGCGCCAGCAGCCCCACAGGCGTCAGAGCTGAAGCTTTCTTT.

The gene calls are TRBV2 and TRBJ1-5; D uncertain. V shed 3 bases and J shed 4 bases, with 13 bases lying between them. Germline V gene data show CDR1 as SNHLY and CDR2 as FYNNEI. The CDR3 has 15 residues. The CDR3 is CASSDIWQQNQPQHF. CDR3 bases: TGTGCCAGCAGTGATATTTGGCAGCAAAATCAGCCCCAGCATTTT.

The chain recombines TRBV3-1 (or the pseudogene TRBV3-2) with TRBJ2-7; 12 bases are shared with TRBD2. From germline, CDR1 is LGHDT and CDR2 YNNKEL (reference sequence). The CDR3 extends over 14 amino acids. With 8 bases clipped from V and 7 bases from J, the junction kept 9 bases outside the gene matches. The CDR3 region has the DNA TGTGCCAGCCGGCTAGCGGGAGGGCCGAGGGAGCAGTACTTC. It is translated as CASRLAGGPREQYF.

The chain has TRBV7-9 and TRBJ1-2, with D unclear. CDR1 and CDR2 from the germline V gene are SEHNR and FQNEAQ (reference sequence). This CDR3 spans 14 amino acids. With 2 bases removed from V and 3 bases from J, the gap between germline ends came to 10 bases. CDR3 coding DNA: TGTGCCAGCAGCTTACAGGCTTTTCACTATGGCTACACCTTC. Translation: CASSLQAFHYGYTF.

J is TRBJ1-2 and V is TRBV28, with 7 bases matching TRBD1. V lost 1 base, J lost 6 bases, and 14 bases stayed unmatched. Per the germline V gene, CDR1 is MDHEN and CDR2 is SYDVKM. The CDR3 is 17 residues long. The CDR3 DNA sequence: TGTGCCAGCAGTTTATTAGGAGGCCACAGGGGAGGAAATGGCTACACCTTC. Translating it yields CASSLLGGHRGGNGYTF.

The chain joins TRBV18 to TRBJ2-1, with D uncertain. The germline CDR1 and CDR2 sequences are KGHSH and LQKENI. V lost 6 bases to trimming and J lost 2 bases, with 5 bases between them. The CDR3 spans 12 residues. The CDR3 DNA is TGTGCCAGCTCGCCGACCTACAATGAGCAGTTCTTC. Its translation is CASSPTYNEQFF.

This sequence joins TRBV30 and TRBJ1-1, with a weak D call TRBD1 (5 bases). The V end was cut by 0 bases, the J end by 3 bases, with 8 bases between. The V gene's germline CDR1 is GTSNPN and CDR2 SVGIG (reference sequence). The CDR3 has 13 amino acids. The CDR3 region has the DNA TGTGCCTGGAGTGTACAGGAGGACACTGAAGCTTTCTTT. This translates into CAWSVQEDTEAFF.

The chain links TRBV7-2 to TRBJ2-3; possibly TRBD1 or TRBD2 for D (5 bases each). V was clipped by 1 base and J by 5 bases, with 10 bases between them. Looked up from germline, CDR1 is SGHTA and CDR2 is FQGNSA. The CDR3 runs 14 residues. The CDR3 DNA reads as TGTGCCAGCAGCTTAGGGGGGTTGGGAGATACGCAGTATTTT. Translating gives CASSLGGLGDTQYF.

In its sample, this clone was seen once. This chain links TRBV29-1 with TRBJ2-7, with 12 nucleotides matching TRBD1. Germline V gene sequence: CDR1 SQVTM, CDR2 ANQGSEA. With 4 bases clipped from V and 5 bases from J, the junction kept 3 bases outside the gene matches. The CDR3 has 13 residues. As DNA, the CDR3 is TGCAGCGTTGGGCGGGACAGGGGGCACGAGCAGTACTTC. It specifies CSVGRDRGHEQYF.

The sample holds one count of this clone. The gene calls are TRBV19 and TRBJ2-3; D uncertain. CDR1 and CDR2 from the germline V gene are LNHDA and SQIVND (reference sequence). This CDR3 is 11 amino acids long. V lost 8 bases and J lost 4, with 7 bases in between. CDR3 region: CASGKSDTQYF. The DNA of the CDR3 is TGTGCCAGTGGTAAATCAGATACGCAGTATTTT.

The gene calls are TRBV27 and TRBJ2-7; the match to TRBD1 covers 11 bases. The V gene end was trimmed by 5 bases and the J gene end by 7 bases; junction bases not matched to a gene: 16. CDR1 is MNHEY, CDR2 SMNVEV, per germline (reference sequence). This CDR3 contains 17 residues. The CDR3 here is CASSPLPGTGGRWEQYF. CDR3 in DNA: TGTGCCAGCAGTCCCTTACCCGGGACAGGGGGGAGGTGGGAGCAGTACTTC.

The chain is built from TRBV15 and TRBJ1-3; weak D call: TRBD1 (6 bases). Germline CDR1 and CDR2: LNHNV and YYDKDF (reference sequence). Trimming took 2 bases from V and 0 from J, leaving 14 bases between them. The CDR3 spans 17 residues. This CDR3 is CATSRLGQPSSGNTIYF. The DNA for the CDR3 is TGTGCCACCAGCAGACTTGGACAGCCCAGCTCTGGAAACACCATATATTTT.

This rearrangement joins TRBV27 to TRBJ1-6; 8 positions agree with TRBD1. Per the germline V gene, CDR1 is MNHEY and CDR2 is SMNVEV (reference sequence). V lost 6 bases, J lost 9 bases, and 7 bases stayed unmatched. This CDR3 contains 14 residues. CDR3 sequence (DNA): TGTGCCAGCAGAACGGACAGGGCTGTTTCACCCCTCCACTTT. Its protein product is CASRTDRAVSPLHF.

V usage is TRBV5-5 and J usage is TRBJ1-3; perhaps TRBD1 as D (5 bases). Trimming stripped 0 bases from V and 0 bases from J, with 13 bases between. The CDR3 runs 17 residues. In germline, CDR1 is SGHKS, CDR2 YYEKEE (reference sequence). In DNA, the CDR3 is TGTGCCAGCAGCTTGGTCACGGGACTGCCCTCTGGAAACACCATATATTTT. This codes for CASSLVTGLPSGNTIYF.

This chain links TRBV4-2 with TRBJ1-4, with 10 bases fitting TRBD1. This CDR3 region has 16 residues. Trimming cost V 0 bases and J 8 bases; bases outside gene matches: 6. CDR1 is LGHNA and CDR2 is YNFKEQ in the germline V gene. The CDR3, as DNA: TGTGCCAGCAGCCAAGAACCGGGACAGGGGTCCGAAAAACTGTTTTTT. Encoded protein: CASSQEPGQGSEKLFF.

This chain connects TRBV6-5 to TRBJ1-6; maybe TRBD1 (6 bases). There are 14 residues in the CDR3. The germline V gene has CDR1 MNHEY and CDR2 SVGAGI. Trimming took off 0 bases at V and 9 bases at J, with 9 bases between the two ends. CDR3 DNA sequence: TGTGCCAGCAGTTACTCTGCCAGGGGTTCACCCCTCCACTTT. Its protein product is CASSYSARGSPLHF.

The genes are TRBV11-1 and TRBJ1-1; 7 nucleotides line up with TRBD1. The CDR3 spans 15 residues. Trimming at V came to 4 bases and at J to 4 bases, leaving 9 bases not matched to a gene. Germline V gene data show CDR1 as SGHAT and CDR2 as FQDESV (reference sequence). The CDR3 is CASSSYRGAGTEAFF. The CDR3 DNA follows: TGTGCCAGCAGCTCTTACAGGGGCGCTGGCACTGAAGCTTTCTTT.

V is TRBV6-4 and J is TRBJ2-1; weak D call: TRBD2 (5 bases). Trimming removed 5 bases from V and 0 bases from J, with 5 bases in between. The CDR3 is 13 residues long. The germline CDR1 and CDR2 sequences are MRHNA and SNTAGT. Here the CDR3 DNA reads TGTGCCAGCAGTAGCGGCTCCTACAATGAGCAGTTCTTC. Its translation: CASSSGSYNEQFF.

The V gene is TRBV2, the J gene TRBJ1-5; D remains ambiguous. V was shortened by 3 bases and J by 9 bases, with 15 bases between the two germline ends. Germline loops: CDR1 SNHLY, CDR2 FYNNEI. This CDR3 has 14 amino acids. The DNA for the CDR3 is TGTGCCAGCAGTGATCATAAGGATGTGGGGCCCCAGCATTTT. It is translated as CASSDHKDVGPQHF.

The chain combines TRBV20-1 with TRBJ1-2; perhaps TRBD1 as D (5 bases). This CDR3 region has 11 residues. Germline-derived CDR1 and CDR2 are DFQATT and SNEGSKA (reference sequence). V lost 3 bases, J lost 7 bases, and 9 bases lay in between. The CDR3: CSASGGTGYTF. DNA for the CDR3: TGCAGTGCTAGTGGGGGGACTGGCTACACCTTC.

DNA of the CDR3: TGCGCCAGCAGCCCCAGGGAGGAGACTAGCCATGAGCAGTTCTTC. Its translation: CASSPREETSHEQFF. This chain links TRBV4-1 with TRBJ2-1, with 7 bases that match TRBD2. Germline V CDR1 and CDR2: MGHRA, YSYEKL. The CDR3 length is 15 residues. The V segment lost 4 bases and the J segment 8 bases; nucleotides outside the gene matches: 11.

This clone was seen once. The chain joins TRBV10-2 to TRBJ2-2, with 8 bases matching TRBD2. CDR3 size: 14 residues. With V trimmed by 10 bases and J by 5 bases, 9 bases remained unmatched. CDR1 is WSHSY and CDR2 is SAAADI in the germline V gene. This CDR3 is CATMRVAGTGELFF. The CDR3 nucleotides are TGCGCCACCATGAGAGTAGCGGGAACCGGGGAGCTGTTTTTT.